One and the same sample provided the 10 T cell receptor beta chains below, sequenced in a study of low-dose radiotherapy and immunotherapy resistance in tumors (dated by TCRdb to between 2022 and 2023). Sequenced using an Illumina HiSeq 2500. First-strand cDNA was synthesized using Superscript III and a set of TRAV- and TRBV-specific primers, so that both TCRalpha and TCRbeta chains were covered. TCRs were amplified for 15 to 20 PCR cycles with Phusion, using a constant-region primer paired with the adapter attached to the V primers. Using fastp trimming at Q25 and MiXCR clonotype assembly, TCRdb reanalyzed the public sequencing data and kept in-frame beta chains. For every CDR3 protein sequence, its rows merge into one entry that carries the most common genes and DNA. Within this sample are 35,000 to 50,000 distinct CDR3 sequences, with less than 40% of them counted one time only. In total, the top ten clones hold around 4% of the sample.

Interpreted using the paper, the time point label stands for: before trial treatment. Sequencing used PBMCs, obtained before treatment. The receptors were sampled from a male donor with gallbladder cancer.

This clonotype came up many times. V and J are TRBV20-1 and TRBJ2-7; no clear D. The germline V gene encodes CDR1 DFQATT and CDR2 SNEGSKA (reference sequence). The V and J ends lost 2 bases and 4 bases respectively, with 6 bases between them. The CDR3 is made up of 11 amino acids. CDR3 DNA: TGCAGTGCTAGAATCGGGTACGAGCAGTACTTC. Protein product: CSARIGYEQYF.

V and J are TRBV29-1 and TRBJ1-1, with a possible D match to TRBD1 (5 bases). This CDR3 is 14 amino acids long. Germline-derived CDR1 and CDR2 are SQVTM and ANQGSEA. Trimming shortened V by 8 bases and J by 5 bases, and 21 bases separated the two germline ends. CDR3: CSPVRGFRGTEAFF. For the CDR3, the DNA is TGCAGCCCTGTAAGGGGCTTTCGAGGGACTGAAGCTTTCTTT.

Many counts were recorded for this clonotype. This CDR3 reads CASSKFVQWSSPLHF. The CDR3, as DNA: TGTGCCAGCAGCAAATTTGTACAGTGGAGTTCACCCCTCCACTTT. The V call is TRBV21-1, the J call TRBJ1-6. TRBV21-1 constitutes a pseudogene. The CDR3 sequence is 15 residues long.

This clonotype was observed a handful of times. This chain connects TRBV20-1 to TRBJ2-6; weak D call: TRBD1 (6 bases). With 0 bases removed from V and 0 bases from J, the gap between germline ends came to 15 bases. This CDR3 contains 18 residues. Per germline, CDR1 DFQATT and CDR2 SNEGSKA (reference sequence). The CDR3 DNA sequence: TGCAGTGCTAGAGATCTAGGGACACCCGGCTCTGGGGCCAACGTCCTGACTTTC. Its translation is CSARDLGTPGSGANVLTF.

This clonotype was counted a few times. The genes are TRBV9 and TRBJ2-7, with 8 bases aligning to TRBD2. V lost 0 bases to trimming and J lost 3 bases; unmatched junction nucleotides: 5. The CDR3 covers 15 residues. Per the germline V gene, CDR1 is SGDLS and CDR2 is YYNGEE. The CDR3 region has the DNA TGTGCCAGCAGCGTAGAATCCGGGACTAGCTACGAGCAGTACTTC. Translated, it gives CASSVESGTSYEQYF. The full variable domain, rest sourced from reference TRBV9 and TRBJ2-7, is DSGVTQTPKHLITATGQRVTLRCSPRSGDLSVYWYQQSLDQGLQFLIQYYNGEERAKGNILERFSAQQFPDLHSELNLSSLELGDSALYFCASSVESGTSYEQYFGPGTRLTVT.

V is TRBV20-1 and J is TRBJ2-7; 8 nucleotides line up with TRBD2. CDR1 and CDR2 (germline): DFQATT, SNEGSKA (reference sequence). V gave up 6 bases and J gave up 2 bases; unmatched junction bases: 12. This CDR3 is 15 amino acids long. CDR3 bases: TGCAGTGCCAAGACCGGGACTAGGATAACCTACGAGCAGTACTTC. It yields the protein CSAKTGTRITYEQYF.

V gene TRBV14 combines with J gene TRBJ2-3, with D unresolved. The V gene lost 1 base and the J gene lost 5 bases, with 4 bases spanning the gap. The V gene's germline CDR1 is SGHDN and CDR2 FVKESK. The CDR3 length is 12 residues. CDR3 region: CASSQGIDTQYF. In DNA form, the CDR3 reads TGTGCCAGCAGCCAAGGAATAGATACGCAGTATTTT.

This clonotype occurred many times. The V call is TRBV27, the J call TRBJ2-2; D unclear. Deletions cut 0 bases from V and 2 bases from J, with 7 bases between. The CDR3 totals 15 residues. Germline lookup yields CDR1 MNHEY and CDR2 SMNVEV (reference sequence). The CDR3 sequence is CASSLSYSNTGELFF. As DNA, the CDR3 is TGTGCCAGCAGTTTATCATACAGCAACACCGGGGAGCTGTTTTTT.

This chain links TRBV19 with TRBJ1-1; 10 nucleotides align to TRBD1. This CDR3 has 12 amino acids. The V gene's germline CDR1 is LNHDA and CDR2 SQIVND (reference sequence). V shed 7 bases, J shed 11 bases, and the junction held 7 bases outside the gene matches. The CDR3 nucleotides read TGTGCCAGTAATCCGGGACAGGGGTACGCTTTCTTT. Residues: CASNPGQGYAFF.

V gene TRBV27 combines with J gene TRBJ2-7; D gene uncertain. The CDR3 covers 13 residues. Germline V CDR1 and CDR2: MNHEY, SMNVEV (reference sequence). V was trimmed by 3 bases and J by 6 bases, leaving 12 bases between them. CDR3 region: CASSFTVAAEQYF. The CDR3 nucleotides read TGTGCCAGCAGTTTCACGGTCGCAGCCGAGCAGTACTTC.